The T cell receptor beta chain under discussion was sequenced for a study of CD8+ T cells in alopecia areata. Looking at the study overall: Each of the treated patients was given oral tofacitinib, 5 to 10 mg twice daily, for moderate-to-severe alopecia areata.

CDR1 is SEHNR, CDR2 FQNEAQ, per germline (reference sequence). The V and J ends lost 2 bases and 6 bases respectively, with 26 bases between them. This CDR3 contains 19 residues. cDNA prepared by RNA extraction and subsequent reverse transcription served as the template for sequencing. The table came from immunoSEQ multiplex PCR; TCRdb's copy has only in-frame clones and leaves some out. The table lists 110,000 to 150,000 clones, under 60% of them singletons. V gene TRBV7-9 combines with J gene TRBJ2-1; a weak D match, TRBD2 (7 bases). The TCR originated in a human donor with alopecia areata. The starting material was CD4+ T cells sorted from blood, obtained at week 0. The chain's CDR3 is CASSLPLGRGASEVNEQFF. The CDR3 DNA reads TGTGCCAGCAGCTTACCTCTAGGACGGGGGGCCAGTGAGGTCAATGAGCAGTTCTTC. Variable domain in full (rest from reference TRBV7-9 and TRBJ2-1): DTGVSQNPRHKITKRGQNVTFRCDPISEHNRLYWYRQTLGQGPEFLTYFQNEAQLEKSRLLSDRFSAERPKGSFSTLEIQRTEQGDSAMYLCASSLPLGRGASEVNEQFFGPGTRLTVL.